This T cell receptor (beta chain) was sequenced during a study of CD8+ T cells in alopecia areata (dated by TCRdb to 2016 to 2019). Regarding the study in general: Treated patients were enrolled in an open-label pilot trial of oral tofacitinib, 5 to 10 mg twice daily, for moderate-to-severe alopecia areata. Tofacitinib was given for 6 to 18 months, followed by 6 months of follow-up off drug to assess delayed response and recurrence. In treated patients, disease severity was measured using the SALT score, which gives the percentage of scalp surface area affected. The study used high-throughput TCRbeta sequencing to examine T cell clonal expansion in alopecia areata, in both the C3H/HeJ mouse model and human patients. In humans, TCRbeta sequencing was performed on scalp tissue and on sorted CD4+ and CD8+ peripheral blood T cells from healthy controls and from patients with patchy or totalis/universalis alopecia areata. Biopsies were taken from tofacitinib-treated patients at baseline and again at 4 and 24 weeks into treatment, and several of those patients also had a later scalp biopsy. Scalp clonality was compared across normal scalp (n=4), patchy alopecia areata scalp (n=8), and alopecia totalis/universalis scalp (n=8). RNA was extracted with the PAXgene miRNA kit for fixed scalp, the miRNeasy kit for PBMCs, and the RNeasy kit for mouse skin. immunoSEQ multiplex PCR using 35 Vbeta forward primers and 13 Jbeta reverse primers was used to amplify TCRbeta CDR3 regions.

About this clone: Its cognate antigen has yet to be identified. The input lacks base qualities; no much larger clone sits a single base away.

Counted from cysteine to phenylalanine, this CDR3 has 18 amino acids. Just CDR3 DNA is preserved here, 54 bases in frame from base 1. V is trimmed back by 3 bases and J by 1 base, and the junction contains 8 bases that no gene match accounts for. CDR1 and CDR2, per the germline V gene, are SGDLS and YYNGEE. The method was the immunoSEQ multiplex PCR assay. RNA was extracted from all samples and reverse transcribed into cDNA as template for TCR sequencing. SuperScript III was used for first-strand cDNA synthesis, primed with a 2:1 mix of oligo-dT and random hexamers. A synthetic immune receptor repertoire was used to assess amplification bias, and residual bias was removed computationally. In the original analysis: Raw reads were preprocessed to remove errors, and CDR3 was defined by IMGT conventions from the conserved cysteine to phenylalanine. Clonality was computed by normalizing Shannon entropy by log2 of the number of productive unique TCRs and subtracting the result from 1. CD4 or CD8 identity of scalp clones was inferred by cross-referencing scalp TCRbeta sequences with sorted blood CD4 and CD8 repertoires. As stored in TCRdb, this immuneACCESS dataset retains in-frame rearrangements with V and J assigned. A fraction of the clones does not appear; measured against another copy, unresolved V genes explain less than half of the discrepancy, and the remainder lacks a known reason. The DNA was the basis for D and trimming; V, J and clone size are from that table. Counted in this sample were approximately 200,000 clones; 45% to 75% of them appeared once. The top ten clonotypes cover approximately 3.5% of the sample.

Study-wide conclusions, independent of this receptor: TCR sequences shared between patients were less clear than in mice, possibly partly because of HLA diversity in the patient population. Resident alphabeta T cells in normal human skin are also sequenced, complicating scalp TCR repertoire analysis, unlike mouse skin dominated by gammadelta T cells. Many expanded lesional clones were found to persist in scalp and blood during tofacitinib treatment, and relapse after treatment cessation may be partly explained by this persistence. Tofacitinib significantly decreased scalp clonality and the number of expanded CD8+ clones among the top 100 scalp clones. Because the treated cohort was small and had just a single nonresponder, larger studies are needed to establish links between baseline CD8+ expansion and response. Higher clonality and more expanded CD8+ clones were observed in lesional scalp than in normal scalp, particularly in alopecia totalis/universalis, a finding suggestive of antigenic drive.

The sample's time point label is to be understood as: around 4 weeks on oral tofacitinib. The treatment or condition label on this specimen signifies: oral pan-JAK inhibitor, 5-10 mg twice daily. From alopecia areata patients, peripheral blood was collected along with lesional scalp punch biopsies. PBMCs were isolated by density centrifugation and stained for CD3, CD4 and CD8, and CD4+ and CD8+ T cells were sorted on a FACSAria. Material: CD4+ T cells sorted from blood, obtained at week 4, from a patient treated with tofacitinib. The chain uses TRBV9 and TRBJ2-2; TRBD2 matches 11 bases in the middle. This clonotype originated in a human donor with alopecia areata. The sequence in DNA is TGTGCCAGCAGCGCCAGACTAGCGGGGATCGGGAACACCGGGGAGCTGTTTTTT. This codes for CASSARLAGIGNTGELFF.